This entry lists 32 T cell receptor beta chains sequenced from one sample in a study of T-cell memory formation after mild COVID-19. TCRdb fed the 5' RACE reads into MiXCR, producing one record per CDR3 protein. The table lists around 90,000 distinct CDR3 sequences, more than 12% of them singletons. The material sequenced was PBMCs or a T cell subset sorted from them (not recorded which). These receptors were taken from a man between 18 and 29 years old who had mild COVID-19 (a few samples of this study predate the infection). Cell type and time point are not known.

The CDR3 is CASSYRQGGYNEQFF. CDR3 in DNA: TGTGCCAGCAGCTATAGACAGGGTGGCTACAATGAGCAGTTCTTC. The chain joins TRBV12-3 or TRBV12-4 to TRBJ2-1; TRBD1 matches at 7 bases. The CDR3 totals 15 residues. V shed 6 bases, J shed 3 bases, and the junction held 8 bases outside the gene matches.

This chain connects TRBV11-2 to TRBJ2-1; tentatively, D is TRBD1 or TRBD2 (7 bases each). CDR3 size: 15 residues. Trimming removed 1 base from V and 6 bases from J, with 13 bases in between. Germline assignment: CDR1 SGHAT and CDR2 FQNNGV. The CDR3 DNA reads TGTGCCAGCAGCTTAGGAGTCAGGGGGGGCAATGAGCAGTTCTTC. This codes for CASSLGVRGGNEQFF.

The V call is TRBV7-9, the J call TRBJ2-3; tentative D call: TRBD2 (5 bases). The CDR3 consists of 15 residues. V gave up 2 bases and J gave up 1 base, with 10 bases separating them. Germline loops: CDR1 SEHNR, CDR2 FQNEAQ (reference sequence). The CDR3 protein is CASSLREEGTDTQYF. The CDR3 bases are TGTGCCAGCAGCTTAAGAGAGGAGGGCACAGATACGCAGTATTTT.

Written as DNA, the CDR3 is TGTGCCAGCAGCTTAGAGCGAGGGACGGGCACTGAAGCTTTCTTT. Protein: CASSLERGTGTEAFF. The chain employs TRBV7-2 and TRBJ1-1; D is possibly TRBD1 (5 bases). The CDR3 has 15 amino acids. In germline, CDR1 is SGHTA, CDR2 FQGNSA. V dropped 1 base and J dropped 4 bases, with 13 bases sitting between them.

This chain's CDR3 is CAWGPSGNTIYF. The DNA for the CDR3 is TGTGCCTGGGGGCCCTCTGGAAACACCATATATTTT. The chain employs TRBV12-3 or TRBV12-4 and TRBJ1-3, with D perhaps matching TRBD1 (6 bases). Trimming took 11 bases from V and 0 from J, leaving 8 bases between them. The CDR3 totals 12 residues.

This clonotype has more than one count but fewer than ten. The chain couples TRBV20-1 to TRBJ2-5; D perhaps matches TRBD2 (5 bases). Germline lookup yields CDR1 DFQATT and CDR2 SNEGSKA (reference sequence). CDR3 length: 14 amino acids. V lost 0 bases, J lost 5 bases, and 13 bases lay in between. The CDR3 loop is CSARDIGKGETQYF. Written as DNA, the CDR3 is TGCAGTGCTAGAGATATCGGGAAAGGGGAGACCCAGTACTTC.

The chain has TRBV6-2 or TRBV6-3 and TRBJ2-3; 8 positions match TRBD2. Trimming at V came to 6 bases and at J to 9 bases, leaving 11 bases not matched to a gene. The CDR3 is 14 residues long. Germline-derived CDR1 and CDR2 are MNHEY and SVGEGT. The CDR3 spells CASSKSGGSWTQYF. The CDR3 DNA reads as TGTGCCAGCAGCAAAAGCGGGGGTTCGTGGACGCAGTATTTT.

This clonotype was counted many times. Written as DNA, the CDR3 is TGTGCCAGCAGTTATTCTAGCGGGGGCTACAATGAGCAGTTCTTC. Its translation is CASSYSSGGYNEQFF. The chain combines TRBV6-5 with TRBJ2-1; 10 nucleotides line up with TRBD2. This CDR3 is built from 15 residues. Germline lookup yields CDR1 MNHEY and CDR2 SVGAGI. Trimming at V came to 3 bases and at J to 3 bases, leaving 2 bases not matched to a gene.

This clonotype turned up a few times. V is TRBV21-1 and J is TRBJ2-1; the DNA was not compared with TRBD1, the D call given in the table. TRBV21-1 is classified as a pseudogene. This CDR3 has 13 amino acids. Written as DNA, the CDR3 is TGTGCCAGCAAGGGGACAGGGGGCAATGAGCAGTTCTTC. This sequence encodes CASKGTGGNEQFF.

The V call is TRBV6-1, the J call TRBJ2-3, with D possibly being TRBD1 (5 bases). Trimming left V 6 bases short and J 1 base short, with 11 bases between. The CDR3 sequence is 14 residues long. Looked up from germline, CDR1 is MNHNS and CDR2 is SASEGT. CDR3: CASRQIQGTDTQYF. CDR3 DNA sequence: TGTGCCAGCAGGCAGATACAGGGCACAGATACGCAGTATTTT.

The chain is built from TRBV7-3 and TRBJ2-3; TRBD2 matches at 14 bases. Germline V lookup: CDR1 SGHTA, CDR2 FQGTGA. CDR3 length: 20 amino acids. V shed 4 bases, J shed 1 base, and the junction held 13 bases outside the gene matches. CDR3 nucleotide sequence: TGTGCCAGCAGCTCCCGGTCGGGACTAGCGGGGGTTGTCCGCACAGATACGCAGTATTTT. Translating gives CASSSRSGLAGVVRTDTQYF.

This clonotype was seen only a few times. The chain links TRBV12-3 or TRBV12-4 to TRBJ1-1, with D unresolved. V gave up 4 bases and J gave up 4 bases, with 10 bases separating them. The CDR3 contains 13 residues. This CDR3 is CASSWAGSTEAFF. Written as DNA, the CDR3 is TGTGCCAGCAGTTGGGCGGGTTCCACTGAAGCTTTCTTT.

This clonotype was counted a few times. J is TRBJ2-2 and V is TRBV7-9, with D possibly being TRBD2 (6 bases). This CDR3 region has 14 residues. V was trimmed by 4 bases and J by 1 base, leaving 7 bases between them. In germline, CDR1 is SEHNR, CDR2 FQNEAQ (reference sequence). The CDR3 sequence is CASSSSENTGELFF. The CDR3 nucleotides read TGTGCCAGCAGCTCTAGCGAGAACACCGGGGAGCTGTTTTTT.

The chain couples TRBV12-3 or TRBV12-4 to TRBJ2-2, with a weak D call TRBD1 (6 bases). Between the trimmed V and J ends, which lost 4 bases and 7 bases, there was a span of 10 bases. This CDR3 spans 13 amino acids. DNA of the CDR3: TGTGCCAGCAGTTATGGGGGCCACGGGGAGCTGTTTTTT. It codes for CASSYGGHGELFF.

This clonotype turned up a few times. The gene calls are TRBV11-2 and TRBJ2-3; 11 bases line up with TRBD1. Per the germline V gene, CDR1 is SGHAT and CDR2 is FQNNGV. The ends lost 7 bases at V and 1 base at J; junction bases unmatched: 7. The CDR3 totals 16 residues. The CDR3 here is CASKKGTGGGTDTQYF. The CDR3 coding sequence is TGTGCCAGCAAGAAGGGGACAGGGGGTGGCACAGATACGCAGTATTTT.

The V gene is TRBV18, the J gene TRBJ2-3, with TRBD2 as a possible D gene (6 bases). The germline V gene encodes CDR1 KGHSH and CDR2 LQKENI. Trimming cost V 2 bases and J 0 bases, with 12 bases left between them. The CDR3 is made up of 16 amino acids. Here the CDR3 reads CASSPAGGASTDTQYF. The CDR3 DNA sequence: TGTGCCAGCTCACCAGCCGGCGGGGCTAGCACAGATACGCAGTATTTT.

The chain couples TRBV7-9 to TRBJ2-5; the D gene is possibly TRBD1 (5 bases). The V end lost 7 bases, the J end lost 5 bases, and 20 bases lay between the germline ends. The CDR3 runs to 15 residues. The germline gives CDR1 SEHNR, CDR2 FQNEAQ (reference sequence). The DNA of the CDR3 is TGTGCCAGCAACCGTCAGGGTCGCCCGGTGGAGACCCAGTACTTC. Translating gives CASNRQGRPVETQYF.

This clonotype was picked up a small number of times. The V gene is TRBV6-6, the J gene TRBJ2-3, with 10 bases fitting TRBD2. CDR1 MNHNY and CDR2 SVGAGI come from the germline V gene (reference sequence). Germline trimming cut 0 bases from V and 7 bases from J; bases unmatched to any gene: 16. The CDR3 sequence is 19 residues long. DNA for the CDR3: TGTGCCAGCAGTTACTCTAGCGTGACTATTAGCGGGGGGTGGAATACGCAGTATTTT. The encoded protein is CASSYSSVTISGGWNTQYF.

There are a few counts of this clonotype. The genes are TRBV20-1 and TRBJ2-1; 12 bases match TRBD2. The J segment lost 6 bases and the V segment lost 6 bases, leaving 9 bases of the junction unmatched. CDR1 DFQATT and CDR2 SNEGSKA come from the germline V gene (reference sequence). The CDR3 is 15 amino acids. The CDR3 reads CSAQPSSGGANEQFF. The DNA for the CDR3 is TGCAGTGCCCAACCCTCTAGCGGGGGGGCCAATGAGCAGTTCTTC.

The sample holds a few counts of this clonotype. The rearrangement uses TRBV4-1 and TRBJ1-1, with D tentatively TRBD1 (5 bases). CDR1 MGHRA and CDR2 YSYEKL come from the germline V gene. Trimming left V 4 bases short and J 4 bases short, with 19 bases between. The CDR3 sequence is 16 residues long. CDR3 region: CASSPVAERGGTEAFF. The CDR3 DNA reads as TGCGCCAGCAGCCCCGTAGCCGAGAGGGGCGGCACTGAAGCTTTCTTT.

The rearrangement links TRBV4-1 to TRBJ1-1, with TRBD1 as a possible D gene (5 bases). In germline, CDR1 is MGHRA, CDR2 YSYEKL. Deletions cut 1 base from V and 5 bases from J, with 11 bases between. The CDR3 length is 14 residues. As DNA, the CDR3 is TGCGCCAGCAGCCAAGTATCAGGGATGACTGAAGCTTTCTTT. It translates to CASSQVSGMTEAFF.

This clonotype has a count of ten or more. This chain uses TRBV6-6 with TRBJ2-5; 7 bases align to TRBD1. The CDR3 is 16 amino acids. The trim removed 5 bases at V and 5 bases at J, leaving 14 bases unmatched. Germline V CDR1 and CDR2: MNHNY, SVGAGI (reference sequence). CDR3 DNA sequence: TGTGCCAGCAGTAAGGGACAGTCAATCTCCCTTGAGACCCAGTACTTC. Protein sequence: CASSKGQSISLETQYF.

In this sample, this clonotype turned up a few times. This chain uses TRBV10-2 with TRBJ2-2; D is unclear. The length of the CDR3 is 13 residues. Germline V gene data show CDR1 as WSHSY and CDR2 as SAAADI. Trimming removed 3 bases at V and 3 bases at J, with 5 bases between. CDR3 DNA sequence: TGCGCCAGCAGTGAACACGACACCGGGGAGCTGTTTTTT. Protein sequence: CASSEHDTGELFF.

The rearrangement joins TRBV4-3 to TRBJ2-3; 9 bases are shared with TRBD2. Per the germline V gene, CDR1 is LGHNA and CDR2 is YSLEER. The V segment lost 3 bases and the J segment 5 bases; nucleotides outside the gene matches: 12. The CDR3 spans 17 residues. The CDR3 is CASSQGLSGGTRDTQYF. DNA for the CDR3: TGCGCCAGCAGCCAGGGCCTTAGCGGGGGAACAAGAGATACGCAGTATTTT.

There are many counts of this clonotype. For the CDR3, the DNA is TGCAGCGTTGATATGTGGAACACTGAAGCTTTCTTT. It yields the protein CSVDMWNTEAFF. The genes are TRBV29-1 and TRBJ1-1, with no clear D. The CDR3 runs to 12 residues. In germline, CDR1 is SQVTM, CDR2 ANQGSEA. The V gene lost 3 bases and the J gene lost 1 base, with 6 bases spanning the gap.

The table lists this clonotype with a few counts. The gene calls are TRBV4-3 and TRBJ2-7; possible D gene TRBD1, 6 bases. CDR1 and CDR2 (germline): LGHNA, YSLEER. The CDR3 runs 15 residues. Trimming cost V 0 bases and J 3 bases, with 12 bases left between them. CDR3 sequence (DNA): TGCGCCAGCAGCCAAGAGCAGGGGCTTTACTACGAGCAGTACTTC. This codes for CASSQEQGLYYEQYF.

The CDR3 sequence: CASSLTTGQDEKLFF. The DNA of the CDR3 is TGCGCCAGCAGCCTAACGACAGGGCAAGATGAAAAACTGTTTTTT. V gene TRBV4-3 combines with J gene TRBJ1-4, with TRBD1 matching over 7 bases. Germline CDR1 and CDR2: LGHNA and YSLEER. The V and J ends lost 4 bases and 6 bases, in that order; junction bases with no gene match: 8. The CDR3 has 15 residues.

The chain carries TRBV6-6 and TRBJ1-5; D is uncertain. V gave up 3 bases and J gave up 0 bases, with 9 bases separating them. CDR1 and CDR2 (germline): MNHNY, SVGAGI (reference sequence). The CDR3 consists of 15 residues. The DNA of the CDR3 is TGTGCCAGCAGTTATCAGGAGTATAGCAATCAGCCCCAGCATTTT. Encoded protein: CASSYQEYSNQPQHF.

V usage is TRBV19 and J usage is TRBJ2-7; 8 nucleotides align to TRBD2. V trimming: 4 bases; J trimming: 6 bases; junction bases outside the gene matches: 8. CDR1 LNHDA and CDR2 SQIVND come from the germline V gene (reference sequence). The CDR3 covers 14 residues. The CDR3 DNA reads as TGTGCCAGTAGTACCGGGACTAGATGGGTCGAGCAGTACTTC. Amino acids: CASSTGTRWVEQYF.

The chain combines TRBV6-1 with TRBJ1-2, with no clear D. Looked up from germline, CDR1 is MNHNS and CDR2 is SASEGT. Trimming left V 2 bases short and J 13 bases short, with 11 bases between. The CDR3 is 11 residues long. CDR3 in amino acids: CASSEFSAGTF. The DNA of the CDR3 is TGTGCCAGCAGTGAATTCTCCGCCGGCACCTTC.

This clonotype has a handful of counts. The rearrangement links TRBV2 to TRBJ1-5, with a weak D call TRBD1 (6 bases). Germline lookup yields CDR1 SNHLY and CDR2 FYNNEI. With 3 bases removed from V and 5 bases from J, the gap between germline ends came to 11 bases. The CDR3 is made up of 14 amino acids. The CDR3 bases are TGTGCCAGCAGTGACGACCACAGGGATCAGCCCCAGCATTTT. Its translation is CASSDDHRDQPQHF.

This clonotype ranks as medium-sized (0.01 to 0.1%). The chain links TRBV20-1 to TRBJ1-1, with D tentatively TRBD1 (5 bases). The V and J ends lost 1 base and 5 bases respectively, with 11 bases between them. The germline gives CDR1 DFQATT, CDR2 SNEGSKA (reference sequence). The CDR3 spans 13 residues. The CDR3 sequence: CSARGEGTTEAFF. For the CDR3, the DNA is TGCAGTGCTAGAGGAGAGGGGACGACTGAAGCTTTCTTT.